This T cell receptor (beta chain) was obtained from a study of blood T cell repertoires in COVID-19. The CDR3 totals 13 residues. CDR1 SGHDN and CDR2 FVKESK come from the germline V gene. The trim removed 1 base at V and 11 bases at J, leaving 1 base unmatched. Repertoires were generated with immunoSEQ multiplex PCR, while TCRdb's copy carries only in-frame clones and drops some. The sample records 10,000 or so clones, roughly 82% being singletons. The rearrangement joins TRBV14 to TRBJ2-1, with TRBD2 identical over 11 bases. Specimen: peripheral blood. This receptor was identified in a human donor in a cohort sampled during active COVID-19. CDR3 sequence (DNA): TGTGCCAGCAGCCAAGGACTAGCGGGGAAGCAGTTCTTC. Its protein product is CASSQGLAGKQFF.